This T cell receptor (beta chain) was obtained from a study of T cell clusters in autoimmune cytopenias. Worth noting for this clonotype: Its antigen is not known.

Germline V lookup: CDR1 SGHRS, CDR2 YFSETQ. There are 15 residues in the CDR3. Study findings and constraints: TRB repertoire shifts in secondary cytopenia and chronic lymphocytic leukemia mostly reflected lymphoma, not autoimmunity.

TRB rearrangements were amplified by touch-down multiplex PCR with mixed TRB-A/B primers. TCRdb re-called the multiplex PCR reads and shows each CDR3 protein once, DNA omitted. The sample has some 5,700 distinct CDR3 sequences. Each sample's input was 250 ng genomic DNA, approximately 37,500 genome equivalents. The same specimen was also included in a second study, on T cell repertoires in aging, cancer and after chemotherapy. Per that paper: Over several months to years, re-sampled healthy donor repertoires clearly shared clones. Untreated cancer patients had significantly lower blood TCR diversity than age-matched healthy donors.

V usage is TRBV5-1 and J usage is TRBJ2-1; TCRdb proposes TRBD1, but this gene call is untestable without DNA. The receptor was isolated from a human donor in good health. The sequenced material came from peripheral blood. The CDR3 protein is CASSLAGGNYNEQFF.